These 23 T cell receptor beta chains were all obtained from the same sample, sequenced in a study of regulatory T cells in long-lasting Graves disease. The time point is: newly diagnosed GD, antithyroid drugs for less than 3 months. There was RNA extracted from PBMCs, and the TCR library was made from it. Arm-PCR with iRepertoire HTBI primers amplified the CDR3 regions for these TCR beta libraries. TCRdb called the multiplex PCR reads again in MiXCR, with one record for every CDR3 protein. The table lists about 430,000 distinct CDR3 sequences, 15% of them singletons. This sample also appeared in a second study, on T cells in Graves' hyperthyroidism and ophthalmopathy.

Sequences were derived from peripheral blood mononuclear cells (PBMCs), sampled at new diagnosis, from a patient treated with antithyroid drugs. These receptors all stem from a woman between 40 and 55 years old with Graves disease.

About this clonotype: A far larger clone is one base from this, pointing to a likely read error. This chain joins TRBV2 and TRBJ2-7; D is perhaps TRBD2 (6 bases). Germline loops: CDR1 SNHLY, CDR2 FYNNEI. Trimming removed 6 bases at V and 7 bases at J, with 19 bases between. There are 14 residues in the CDR3. The CDR3 DNA is TGTGCCAGCAGGGGCCGAGACGCGGGGAATGAGCAGTACTTC. This gives the protein CASRGRDAGNEQYF. The full variable domain, completed using reference TRBV2 and TRBJ2-7, is EPEVTQTPSHQVTQMGQEVILRCVPISNHLYFYWYRQILGQKVEFLVSFYNNEISEKSEIFDDQFSVERPDGSNFTLKIRSTKLEDSAMYFCASRGRDAGNEQYFGPGTRLTVT.

This clonotype has a count of ten or more. The chain combines TRBV28 with TRBJ2-2, with 7 bases lining up with TRBD2. J was trimmed by 1 base and V by 1 base; bases with no gene match: 3. The CDR3 contains 16 residues. In germline, CDR1 is MDHEN, CDR2 SYDVKM. In DNA form, the CDR3 reads TGTGCCAGCAGTTTATTGCCTAGCGGGAACACCGGGGAGCTGTTTTTT. It yields the protein CASSLLPSGNTGELFF. The full variable domain, rest sourced from reference TRBV28 and TRBJ2-2, is DVKVTQSSRYLVKRTGEKVFLECVQDMDHENMFWYRQDPGLGLRLIYFSYDVKMKEKGDIPEGYSVSREKKERFSLILESASTNQTSMYLCASSLLPSGNTGELFFGEGSRLTVL.

This clonotype has a count of ten or more. The CDR3 nucleotides read TGTGCCAGCAAAGTCGGACTAAATGAGCAGTTCTTC. Its translation: CASKVGLNEQFF. V gene TRBV12-3 or TRBV12-4 combines with J gene TRBJ2-1, with D maybe TRBD2 (6 bases). The CDR3 runs to 12 residues. With 7 bases removed from V and 7 bases from J, the gap between germline ends came to 11 bases.

This clonotype was counted many times. For the CDR3, the DNA is TGTGCCAGCAGCCCCGGGACTAACCAAGAGACCCAGTACTTC. Amino acids: CASSPGTNQETQYF. The rearrangement uses TRBV5-5 and TRBJ2-5, with 7 bases that match TRBD2. CDR3 length: 14 amino acids. CDR1 and CDR2 (germline): SGHKS, YYEKEE (reference sequence). Losses at the gene ends were 4 bases for V and 0 bases for J; bases not matched to a gene: 3. The full variable domain, rest sourced from reference TRBV5-5 and TRBJ2-5, is DAGVTQSPTHLIKTRGQQVTLRCSPISGHKSVSWYQQVLGQGPQFIFQYYEKEERGRGNFPDRFSARQFPNYSSELNVNALLLGDSALYLCASSPGTNQETQYFGPGTRLLVL.

This clonotype was seen more than once but under ten times. The chain carries TRBV27 and TRBJ2-3; 10 bases match TRBD2. The V and J ends lost 4 bases and 4 bases, in that order; junction bases with no gene match: 11. Germline V gene data show CDR1 as MNHEY and CDR2 as SMNVEV (reference sequence). The CDR3 has 17 residues. CDR3 coding DNA: TGTGCCAGCAGTTCCCTAGCGGGAGTGGGTTCGCCAGATACGCAGTATTTT. Its protein is CASSSLAGVGSPDTQYF.

The J gene is TRBJ2-5, the V gene TRBV9, with 9 bases identical to TRBD2. V lost 2 bases, J lost 5 bases, and 7 bases stayed unmatched. CDR1 and CDR2 (germline): SGDLS, YYNGEE. The CDR3 has 15 amino acids. CDR3 sequence (DNA): TGTGCCAGCAGCGTGGAGGGGACTAGCACGGAGACCCAGTACTTC. This sequence encodes CASSVEGTSTETQYF.

The table lists this clonotype with a count of one. With a much larger clone just one base away, this may be a read error. The V and J genes are TRBV12-3 or TRBV12-4 and TRBJ1-1, with D unclear. The CDR3 runs to 14 residues. The CDR3 spells CTSSLSAETTEAFF. In DNA, the CDR3 is TGTACCAGCAGTTTATCCGCGGAGACCACTGAAGCTTTCTTT.

The sample holds a few counts of this clonotype. The rearrangement links TRBV15 to TRBJ1-5; D remains ambiguous. The V end was cut by 1 base, the J end by 11 bases, with 9 bases between. Germline CDR1 is LNHNV and CDR2 is YYDKDF (reference sequence). The CDR3 is 12 residues long. CDR3 in amino acids: CATSRARGAQHF. DNA for the CDR3: TGTGCCACCAGCAGAGCACGGGGAGCCCAGCATTTT. Together with reference TRBV15 and TRBJ1-5, the CDR3 gives the full variable domain: DAMVIQNPRYQVTQFGKPVTLSCSQTLNHNVMYWYQQKSSQAPKLLFHYYDKDFNNEADTPDNFQSRRPNTSFCFLDIRSPGLGDTAMYLCATSRARGAQHFGDGTRLSIL.

A remark on this clonotype: Its ends do not fully match the called genes, so a read error is possible. This rearrangement joins TRBV7-3 to TRBJ1-1; 7 bases align to TRBD1. Germline V CDR1 and CDR2: SGHTA, FQGTGA. The CDR3 extends over 15 amino acids. The CDR3 region has the DNA TGTGCCAGCCCGGGGCAGGGGGGAATGAACACTGAGGCTTTCTTT. Amino acid sequence: CASPGQGGMNTEAFF.

This clonotype was detected ten times or more. The rearrangement uses TRBV6-2 or TRBV6-3 and TRBJ2-3; D remains unclear. Trimming cost V 5 bases and J 1 base, with 10 bases left between them. Germline V gene lookup returns CDR1 MNHEY and CDR2 SVGEGT. CDR3 length equals 14 residues. In DNA, the CDR3 is TGTGCCAGCAGTCCTCGACCACGCACAGATACGCAGTATTTT. It yields the protein CASSPRPRTDTQYF.

This clonotype was seen a handful of times. The V and J genes are TRBV5-1 and TRBJ2-7, with 7 bases that match TRBD1. The CDR3 spans 15 residues. CDR1 is SGHRS and CDR2 is YFSETQ in the germline V gene. The J segment lost 3 bases and the V segment lost 0 bases, leaving 6 bases of the junction unmatched. The CDR3 DNA reads as TGCGCCAGCAGCTTGGGAGGGACAGTAAACTACGAGCAGTACTTC. Protein product: CASSLGGTVNYEQYF.

This clonotype was counted ten times or more. This chain links TRBV29-1 with TRBJ2-5, with D perhaps being TRBD1 or TRBD2 (5 bases each). Trimming left V 7 bases short and J 6 bases short, with 18 bases between. Germline V gene lookup returns CDR1 SQVTM and CDR2 ANQGSEA. CDR3 length equals 13 residues. CDR3 in DNA: TGCAGCGCCGGGACGCAGAGTATGAAGACCCAGTACTTC. Translated: CSAGTQSMKTQYF.

This clonotype has just a few counts. A far larger clone lies a single base away; this is likely a read error. The chain joins TRBV11-3 to TRBJ2-3, with 8 nucleotides matching TRBD2. The last part of the DNA fits TRBJ2-1 better; the J call may be wrong. The length of the CDR3 is 16 residues. CDR1 is SGHNT and CDR2 is YENEEA in the germline V gene. CDR3 protein: CASSQRREGPRNGQFF. In nucleotides, the CDR3 is TGTGCCAGCAGCCAACGCCGGGAGGGCCCTAGGAATGGGCAGTTCTTC.

The rearrangement uses TRBV27 and TRBJ2-3; 8 bases are a match to TRBD2. The CDR3 spans 15 residues. The V and J ends lost 4 bases and 4 bases, in that order; junction bases with no gene match: 7. The germline V gene encodes CDR1 MNHEY and CDR2 SMNVEV (reference sequence). The CDR3 reads CASSSTPGGSDTQYF. The CDR3 DNA reads as TGTGCCAGCAGTTCTACTCCGGGGGGGTCAGATACGCAGTATTTT.

This rearrangement joins TRBV5-8 to TRBJ1-6, with 8 bases that match TRBD1. This CDR3 is built from 20 residues. Germline-derived CDR1 and CDR2 are SGHTS and YDEGEE. V lost 1 base and J lost 0; bases outside the gene matches: 12. CDR3 loop: CASSLSPGTGARSYNSPLHF. The CDR3 DNA reads TGTGCCAGCAGCTTGTCGCCCGGGACAGGAGCCCGCTCCTATAATTCACCCCTCCACTTT.

This clonotype was detected a few times. The V and J genes are TRBV10-3 and TRBJ2-1; perhaps TRBD2 as D (6 bases). This CDR3 is 15 amino acids long. The V end lost 0 bases, the J end lost 8 bases, and 14 bases lay between the germline ends. Germline V gives CDR1 ENHRY, CDR2 SYGVKD. The CDR3 is CAISESWTRGDEQFF. The DNA of the CDR3 is TGTGCCATCAGTGAGTCCTGGACCCGCGGGGATGAGCAGTTCTTC.

The chain employs TRBV2 and TRBJ1-1; TRBD1 agrees at 9 bases. V gave up 9 bases and J gave up 0 bases; unmatched junction bases: 17. CDR3 length: 18 amino acids. Per germline, CDR1 SNHLY and CDR2 FYNNEI. The CDR3 DNA reads as TGTGCCAGAGGAAGGACGACAGGGGGGCGGTCGGTGAACACTGAAGCTTTCTTT. Its translation is CARGRTTGGRSVNTEAFF.

This clonotype was detected many times. The rearrangement joins TRBV7-9 to TRBJ1-5; no firm D call. The CDR3 covers 15 residues. Germline V CDR1 and CDR2: SEHNR, FQNEAQ (reference sequence). Trimming removed 1 base from V and 0 bases from J, with 7 bases in between. CDR3 bases: TGTGCCAGCAGCTTAGGAAGCACTAGCAATCAGCCCCAGCATTTT. Translation gives CASSLGSTSNQPQHF.

As regards this clonotype: This likely comes from a read error, as the CDR3 has no conserved phenylalanine or tryptophan at its end. The rearrangement joins TRBV7-2 to TRBJ2-5, with 9 bases matching TRBD2. V lost 6 bases to trimming and J lost 3 bases; unmatched junction nucleotides: 5. This CDR3 contains 14 residues. The germline gives CDR1 SGHTA, CDR2 FQGNSA. This CDR3 reads CASSRASGEETQYL. The CDR3 region has the DNA TGTGCCAGCAGTCGGGCTAGCGGGGAAGAGACCCAGTACCTC.

This clonotype was seen a few times. This rearrangement joins TRBV10-3 to TRBJ1-2, with a possible D match to TRBD1 (6 bases). The CDR3 contains 15 residues. V lost 0 bases to trimming and J lost 1 base, with 9 bases between them. Germline CDR1 is ENHRY and CDR2 is SYGVKD. The DNA for the CDR3 is TGTGCCATCAGTGAGTCGGGACACATTAACTATGGCTACACCTTC. It encodes CAISESGHINYGYTF.

This chain connects TRBV20-1 to TRBJ2-7, with 8 bases matching TRBD1. V was clipped by 5 bases and J by 5 bases; unmatched bases: 11. Germline lookup yields CDR1 DFQATT and CDR2 SNEGSKA (reference sequence). This CDR3 region has 14 residues. The CDR3 region is CSAYLTGDRDEQYF. Written as DNA, the CDR3 is TGCAGTGCTTACTTGACAGGGGATCGGGACGAGCAGTACTTC.

Worth noting for this clonotype: It is likely a read error, because the conserved phenylalanine at the end of the CDR3 is missing. J is TRBJ2-7 and V is TRBV7-2; D uncertain. V lost 6 bases and J 4 bases, leaving 16 bases between the germline ends. Germline V gene lookup returns CDR1 SGHTA and CDR2 FQGNSA. The CDR3 covers 14 residues. The CDR3 nucleotides are TGTGCCAGCAGTCGAAGGACGGCCGGATACGAGCAGTACCTC. Its protein is CASSRRTAGYEQYL.

In this sample, this clonotype turned up a few times. This chain links TRBV10-3 with TRBJ2-6, with D possibly being TRBD2 (6 bases). V was cut by 10 bases and J by 0 bases, with 10 bases left in between. Germline CDR1 ENHRY, CDR2 SYGVKD. The CDR3 covers 14 residues. The CDR3 DNA reads as TGTGCCACCCGCGGGGACTCTGGGGCCAACGTCCTGACTTTC. Encoded protein: CATRGDSGANVLTF.